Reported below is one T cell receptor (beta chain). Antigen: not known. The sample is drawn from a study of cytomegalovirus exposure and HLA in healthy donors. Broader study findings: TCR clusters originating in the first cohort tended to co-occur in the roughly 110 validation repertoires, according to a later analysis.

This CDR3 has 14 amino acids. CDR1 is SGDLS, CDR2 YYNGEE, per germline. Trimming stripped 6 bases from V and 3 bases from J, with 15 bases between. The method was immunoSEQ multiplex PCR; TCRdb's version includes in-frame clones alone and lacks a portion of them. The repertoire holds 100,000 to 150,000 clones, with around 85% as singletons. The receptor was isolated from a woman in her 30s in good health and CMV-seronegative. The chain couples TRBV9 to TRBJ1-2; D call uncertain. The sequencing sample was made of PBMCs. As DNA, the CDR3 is TGTGCCAGCACCCCCTCGGGGATGGACTATGGCTACACCTTC. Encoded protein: CASTPSGMDYGYTF.